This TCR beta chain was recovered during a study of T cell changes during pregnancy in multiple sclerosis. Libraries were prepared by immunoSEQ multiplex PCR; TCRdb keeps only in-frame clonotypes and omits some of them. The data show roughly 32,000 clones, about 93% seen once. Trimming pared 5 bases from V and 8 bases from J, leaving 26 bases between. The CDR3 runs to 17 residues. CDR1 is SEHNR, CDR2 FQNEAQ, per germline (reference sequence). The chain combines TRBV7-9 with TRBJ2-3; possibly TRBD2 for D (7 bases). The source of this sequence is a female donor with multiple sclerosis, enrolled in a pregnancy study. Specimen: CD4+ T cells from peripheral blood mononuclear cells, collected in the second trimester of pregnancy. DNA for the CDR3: TGTGCCAGCAGCACCTCGGGGGGCTCAGAGGCGCGGGTTACGCAGTATTTT. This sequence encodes CASSTSGGSEARVTQYF.